This entry lists 29 T cell receptor beta chains sequenced from one sample in a study of early T cells in non-severe SARS-CoV-2 infection (dated by TCRdb to 2020 to 2023). The receptor library was made with 5' RACE. TCRdb names NextSeq 500 as the instrument used. The public sequencing data were trimmed at Q25 with fastp and processed into clonotypes with MiXCR by TCRdb, which kept only in-frame beta chains. Identical CDR3 protein sequences are pooled into one entry, listed with their most common genes and DNA. The sample profile shows around 57,000 distinct CDR3 sequences; about 12% of them were found once. The top ten clonotypes cover 4.4% of the sample. What was sequenced was whole blood. The receptors come from an adult who was a healthcare worker with PCR-confirmed SARS-CoV-2 infection or an uninfected control (not recorded which).

Only a few counts were recorded for this clonotype. The chain uses TRBV7-3 and TRBJ2-1, with 15 nucleotides matching TRBD2. Trimming at V came to 4 bases and at J to 7 bases, leaving 11 bases not matched to a gene. The CDR3 is made up of 18 amino acids. The germline V gene has CDR1 SGHTA and CDR2 FQGTGA. This CDR3 is CASSSSGTSGRSGNEQFF. DNA of the CDR3: TGTGCCAGCAGCTCGTCCGGGACTAGCGGGAGGTCAGGGAATGAGCAGTTCTTC.

This clonotype was detected ten times or more. The chain carries TRBV27 and TRBJ1-1, with D tentatively TRBD1 (6 bases). The CDR3 spans 13 residues. V was cut by 2 bases and J by 4 bases, with 8 bases left in between. The germline V gene encodes CDR1 MNHEY and CDR2 SMNVEV (reference sequence). CDR3 DNA sequence: TGTGCCAGCAGTTTAACAGGGATCACTGAAGCTTTCTTT. Translated, it gives CASSLTGITEAFF.

This clonotype appeared many times. This sequence joins TRBV7-9 and TRBJ2-3, with unresolved D. V was cut by 1 base and J by 0 bases, with 8 bases left in between. The CDR3 totals 15 residues. CDR1 SEHNR and CDR2 FQNEAQ come from the germline V gene (reference sequence). CDR3 in amino acids: CASSLGEFSTDTQYF. The CDR3 DNA sequence: TGTGCCAGCAGCTTAGGAGAGTTCAGCACAGATACGCAGTATTTT.

Points on this clonotype: A much larger clone lies one base from this, so it may be a read error. The V gene is TRBV18, the J gene TRBJ2-5; 13 positions match TRBD2. The V gene's germline CDR1 is KGHSH and CDR2 LQKENI. The CDR3 runs 15 residues. The CDR3 DNA sequence: TGTGCCAGCTCAGGACTAGCGGGAGCCCAAGAGACCCGGTACTTC. This encodes CASSGLAGAQETRYF. Together with reference TRBV18 and TRBJ2-5, the CDR3 gives the full variable domain: NAGVMQNPRHLVRRRGQEARLRCSPMKGHSHVYWYRQLPEEGLKFMVYLQKENIIDESGMPKERFSAEFPKEGPSILRIQQVVRGDSAAYFCASSGLAGAQETRYFGPGTRLLVL.

The genes are TRBV28 and TRBJ2-1, with D perhaps given as TRBD1 or TRBD2 (5 bases each). V gave up 7 bases and J gave up 12 bases, with 19 bases separating them. Germline lookup yields CDR1 MDHEN and CDR2 SYDVKM. The CDR3 sequence is 13 residues long. The chain's CDR3 is CASTPQARGGQFF. In nucleotides, the CDR3 is TGTGCCAGCACCCCGCAGGCCCGTGGGGGGCAGTTCTTC.

The chain employs TRBV12-3 or TRBV12-4 and TRBJ2-7; 12 bases match TRBD2. CDR3 length: 14 residues. The V segment lost 6 bases and the J segment 5 bases; nucleotides outside the gene matches: 5. The DNA for the CDR3 is TGTGCCAGCAGATCTAGCGGGGGGGCAGACGAGCAGTACTTC. It is translated as CASRSSGGADEQYF.

This clonotype was counted many times. The V call is TRBV7-7, the J call TRBJ2-1, with 10 bases lining up with TRBD2. The CDR3 spans 15 residues. Trimming at V came to 4 bases and at J to 5 bases, leaving 5 bases not matched to a gene. From germline, CDR1 is SSHAT and CDR2 FNYEAQ (reference sequence). This chain's CDR3 is CASSSGTSANNEQFF. CDR3 coding DNA: TGTGCCAGCAGCTCCGGGACTAGCGCAAACAATGAGCAGTTCTTC.

This clonotype was seen repeatedly, ten times or more. The V call is TRBV7-8, the J call TRBJ1-5; 8 bases are shared with TRBD1. There are 16 residues in the CDR3. The trim removed 2 bases at V and 0 bases at J, leaving 3 bases unmatched. In germline, CDR1 is SGHVS, CDR2 FQNEAQ. As DNA, the CDR3 is TGTGCCAGCAGCTTAAGACAGGGGAATAGCAATCAGCCCCAGCATTTT. As protein: CASSLRQGNSNQPQHF.

The rearrangement links TRBV5-1 to TRBJ2-1; 7 nucleotides line up with TRBD2. The CDR3 is made up of 14 amino acids. The J segment lost 6 bases and the V segment lost 3 bases, leaving 6 bases of the junction unmatched. The germline gives CDR1 SGHRS, CDR2 YFSETQ. The CDR3 DNA follows: TGCGCCAGCAGCTGGAGCGGGATGAGCAATGAGCAGTTCTTC. Amino acid sequence: CASSWSGMSNEQFF.

The gene calls are TRBV7-9 and TRBJ1-1; 8 bases are shared with TRBD1. This CDR3 is built from 13 residues. Germline V gene sequence: CDR1 SEHNR, CDR2 FQNEAQ (reference sequence). V was clipped by 5 bases and J by 3 bases; unmatched bases: 2. In nucleotides, the CDR3 is TGTGCCAGCAGCGAGACAGGGGACACTGAAGCTTTCTTT. Translated, it gives CASSETGDTEAFF.

The V gene is TRBV29-1, the J gene TRBJ2-3; D unresolved. Germline-derived CDR1 and CDR2 are SQVTM and ANQGSEA. The CDR3 is 10 amino acids. V was cut by 8 bases and J by 2 bases, with 5 bases left in between. This chain's CDR3 is CSTDTDTQYF. The CDR3 nucleotides are TGCAGCACCGACACAGATACGCAGTATTTT.

The table lists this clonotype with many counts. An end of the junction differs from the germline gene, which may be a read error. This chain joins TRBV12-3 or TRBV12-4 and TRBJ2-6; 9 bases are a match to TRBD1. The CDR3 has 18 residues. CDR3 DNA: TGTGCCAGCAGTCCAGGACAGGGGTTATCCTCTGGGGCCAACGTCCTGATTTTC. This gives the protein CASSPGQGLSSGANVLIF.

This CDR3 reads CSAKMNTEAFF. Here the CDR3 DNA reads TGCAGCGCCAAAATGAACACTGAAGCTTTCTTT. V gene TRBV29-1 combines with J gene TRBJ1-1; D gene ambiguous. The germline V gene has CDR1 SQVTM and CDR2 ANQGSEA. Between the trimmed V and J ends, which lost 7 bases and 0 bases, there was a span of 6 bases. The CDR3 is made up of 11 amino acids.

A note on this clonotype: A much larger clonotype is one base distant, so this may be a read error. V usage is TRBV28 and J usage is TRBJ2-1; TRBD2 might be the D (6 bases). From germline, CDR1 is MDHEN and CDR2 SYDVKM. The CDR3 loop spans 14 amino acids. The CDR3, as DNA: TGTGCCAGCAGTCCCGCCGGGGGACCTAGTGAGAAGTTCTTC. Residues: CASSPAGGPSEKFF. The full variable domain, with the rest looked up from reference TRBV28 and TRBJ2-1, is DVKVTQSSRYLVKRTGEKVFLECVQDMDHENMFWYRQDPGLGLRLIYFSYDVKMKEKGDIPEGYSVSREKKERFSLILESASTNQTSMYLCASSPAGGPSEKFFGPGTRLTVL.

This clonotype was seen at least ten times. The chain carries TRBV5-5 and TRBJ1-4; 9 bases fit TRBD1. Unmatched junction bases numbered 11, after V lost 4 bases and J lost 7 bases. Germline V gives CDR1 SGHKS, CDR2 YYEKEE (reference sequence). This CDR3 is built from 16 residues. CDR3 bases: TGTGCCAGCAGCCACACGACCGGGACAGGGCTTGAAAAACTGTTTTTT. It yields the protein CASSHTTGTGLEKLFF.

This clonotype turned up a few times. This rearrangement joins TRBV12-3 or TRBV12-4 to TRBJ2-7; D unresolved. V was cut by 3 bases and J by 7 bases, with 10 bases left in between. This CDR3 is 12 amino acids long. Written as DNA, the CDR3 is TGTGCCAGCAGTTTGAATTTGTTAGAGCAGTACTTC. Amino acids: CASSLNLLEQYF.

This clonotype was observed many times. V is TRBV28 and J is TRBJ2-7, with 7 nucleotides matching TRBD1. The CDR3 spans 12 residues. V shed 8 bases and J 2 bases; nucleotides not matched to a gene: 3. In germline, CDR1 is MDHEN, CDR2 SYDVKM. This CDR3 is CASRQGPYEQYF. The CDR3 DNA reads TGTGCCAGCCGACAGGGACCCTACGAGCAGTACTTC. The whole variable domain, remainder taken from reference TRBV28 and TRBJ2-7, is DVKVTQSSRYLVKRTGEKVFLECVQDMDHENMFWYRQDPGLGLRLIYFSYDVKMKEKGDIPEGYSVSREKKERFSLILESASTNQTSMYLCASRQGPYEQYFGPGTRLTVT.

V and J are TRBV6-1 and TRBJ2-1; D may be TRBD1 (6 bases). V dropped 6 bases and J dropped 14 bases, with 20 bases sitting between them. Germline lookup yields CDR1 MNHNS and CDR2 SASEGT. The CDR3 extends over 13 amino acids. The CDR3 DNA follows: TGTGCCAGCAGGATAACCGGGACACCCCGCGAGTTCTTC. Its protein product is CASRITGTPREFF.

This clonotype was found many times. V usage is TRBV7-2 and J usage is TRBJ2-3; D may be TRBD2 (7 bases). The CDR3 totals 14 residues. The V end was cut by 3 bases, the J end by 5 bases, with 12 bases between. Germline CDR1 is SGHTA and CDR2 is FQGNSA. The CDR3 DNA is TGTGCCAGCAGCTTCGGCGGGGGCGGAGATACGCAGTATTTT. This codes for CASSFGGGGDTQYF. Supplemented by reference TRBV7-2 and TRBJ2-3, the full variable domain reads GAGVSQSPSNKVTEKGKDVELRCDPISGHTALYWYRQSLGQGLEFLIYFQGNSAPDKSGLPSDRFSAERTGGSVSTLTIQRTQQEDSAVYLCASSFGGGGDTQYFGPGTRLTVL.

This clonotype was detected many times. The rearrangement links TRBV11-2 to TRBJ2-3; no definite D call. The CDR3 length is 16 residues. The ends were cut back, 1 base at V and 0 bases at J, with 11 bases in the middle. CDR1 is SGHAT, CDR2 FQNNGV, per germline. The CDR3, as DNA: TGTGCCAGCAGCTTAGGCCGCCGGCCTAGCACAGATACGCAGTATTTT. Its protein is CASSLGRRPSTDTQYF.

Of note for this clonotype: This may be a read error, as it is one base from a much larger clone. This rearrangement joins TRBV11-2 to TRBJ2-7; weak D call: TRBD2 (7 bases). Germline CDR1 SGHAT, CDR2 FQNNGV. The CDR3 length is 14 residues. The CDR3, as DNA: TGTGCCAGCAGCTGGCGGGGGCCTGCCTACGGGCAGTACTTC. Residues: CASSWRGPAYGQYF.

In this sample, this clonotype turned up many times. The chain recombines TRBV12-3 or TRBV12-4 with TRBJ2-6; the D is unclear. V lost 6 bases and J 1 base, leaving 7 bases between the germline ends. The CDR3 runs 14 residues. CDR3 protein: CASRLSSGANVLTF. The CDR3 region has the DNA TGTGCCAGCAGACTCTCTTCTGGGGCCAACGTCCTGACTTTC.

Many counts were recorded for this clonotype. The chain carries TRBV2 and TRBJ1-1; 7 nucleotides agree with TRBD1. The CDR3 length is 15 residues. The trim removed 6 bases at V and 4 bases at J, leaving 11 bases unmatched. Germline V gives CDR1 SNHLY, CDR2 FYNNEI. The CDR3 DNA reads TGTGCCAGCAGAGGACCTACACGACAGGGCACTGAAGCTTTCTTT. Encoded protein: CASRGPTRQGTEAFF.

Remarks on this clonotype: This CDR3 fails to terminate in the conserved phenylalanine or tryptophan, so it likely reflects a read error. The DNA is omitted, as the CDR3 cannot be located on it reliably, and the CDR3 follows TCRdb's listing. The chain has TRBV27 and TRBJ2-3; the D call in the table, TRBD1, was not verified against the DNA. Germline CDR1 reads MNHEY; CDR2 reads SMNVEV (reference sequence). Inclusive of both ends, the CDR3 amounts to 10 amino acids. The CDR3 reads CASSPPPQDH.

This clonotype was recorded many times. The chain carries TRBV20-1 and TRBJ2-1; the match to TRBD2 covers 9 bases. CDR3 length: 16 amino acids. Germline CDR1 reads DFQATT; CDR2 reads SNEGSKA (reference sequence). With V trimmed by 5 bases and J by 4 bases, 12 bases remained unmatched. The CDR3 sequence is CSAQKRSGGWYNEQFF. CDR3 nucleotides: TGCAGTGCTCAGAAAAGGAGCGGGGGGTGGTACAATGAGCAGTTCTTC.

The table lists this clonotype with a few counts. The rearrangement joins TRBV7-2 to TRBJ2-7, with no clear D. CDR3 size: 13 residues. Germline V lookup: CDR1 SGHTA, CDR2 FQGNSA. V was cut by 4 bases and J by 4 bases, with 11 bases left in between. The CDR3, as DNA: TGTGCCAGCAGCTCCCGGAGAGCGTACGAGCAGTACTTC. Its protein product is CASSSRRAYEQYF.

The V and J genes are TRBV5-4 and TRBJ1-3; 7 nucleotides agree with TRBD1. The CDR3 consists of 16 residues. CDR1 and CDR2 from the germline V gene are SGHNT and YYREEE (reference sequence). Trimming removed 4 bases from V and 0 bases from J; junction bases left unmatched: 7. DNA of the CDR3: TGTGCCAGCAGCGTAGACCCAGGGGGCTCTGGAAACACCATATATTTT. Translating gives CASSVDPGGSGNTIYF.

This clonotype has a handful of counts. This sequence joins TRBV29-1 and TRBJ2-7; D is unclear. In germline, CDR1 is SQVTM, CDR2 ANQGSEA. CDR3 length: 13 residues. Trimming shortened V by 6 bases and J by 1 base, and 13 bases separated the two germline ends. The CDR3 is CSVERTDSYEQYF. The CDR3 coding sequence is TGCAGCGTGGAGAGAACAGATTCCTACGAGCAGTACTTC.

The V call is TRBV6-5, the J call TRBJ2-3; 7 nucleotides agree with TRBD1. CDR3 size: 17 residues. With 2 bases clipped from V and 0 bases from J, the junction kept 8 bases outside the gene matches. Per germline, CDR1 MNHEY and CDR2 SVGAGI. CDR3 coding DNA: TGTGCCAGCAGTTACACCGGGACAGAGCTGAGCACAGATACGCAGTATTTT. It encodes CASSYTGTELSTDTQYF.